These 4 T cell receptor beta chains originate from one sample sequenced in a study of T cell responses to AZD1222 COVID-19 vaccine. This table comes from immunoSEQ multiplex PCR, and its TCRdb copy is limited to in-frame clones, with some not included. Counted here are around 94,000 clones, roughly 85% occurring once; the ten biggest clones make up 4.5%. The sequencing here drew on peripheral blood, taken 28 days after the second AZD1222 dose. The receptor source for this set is an adult who received the AZD1222 COVID-19 vaccine.

The CDR3 sequence: CASTRDGSSYNSPLHF. The CDR3, as DNA: TGCGCCAGCACGCGGGACGGCAGCTCCTATAATTCACCCCTCCACTTT. This chain uses TRBV5-1 with TRBJ1-6, with D possibly matching TRBD1 (5 bases). V was trimmed by 6 bases and J by 0 bases, leaving 13 bases between them. Germline V CDR1 and CDR2: SGHRS, YFSETQ. This CDR3 contains 16 residues.

The chain uses TRBV28 and TRBJ2-3; D is unresolved. Germline assignment: CDR1 MDHEN and CDR2 SYDVKM. Trimming removed 6 bases at V and 7 bases at J, with 11 bases between. This CDR3 contains 12 residues. The DNA of the CDR3 is TGTGCCAGCAGGGAAGATCCACATACGCAGTATTTT. Translation: CASREDPHTQYF.

This chain connects TRBV7-8 to TRBJ1-2; D is ambiguous. The V end was cut by 0 bases, the J end by 5 bases, with 10 bases between. Germline V CDR1 and CDR2: SGHVS, FQNEAQ. The CDR3 is 14 residues long. The CDR3 region is CASSLAHSRYGYTF. CDR3 nucleotide sequence: TGTGCCAGCAGCTTAGCGCACAGCCGATATGGCTACACCTTC.

This chain links TRBV7-9 with TRBJ1-1; D possibly corresponds to TRBD1 (5 bases). This CDR3 contains 15 residues. V gave up 1 base and J gave up 4 bases, with 13 bases separating them. CDR1 and CDR2 (germline): SEHNR, FQNEAQ (reference sequence). CDR3 in amino acids: CASSLGAPGTTEAFF. Here the CDR3 DNA reads TGTGCCAGCAGCTTAGGGGCTCCCGGGACCACTGAAGCTTTCTTT.